This passage covers 10 T cell receptor beta chains from one sample sequenced in a study of radiotherapy plus CTLA-4 blockade in lung cancer. Clones were sequenced by immunoSEQ multiplex PCR, and TCRdb holds only the in-frame ones, with some missing. The sample holds over 60,000 clones, around nine tenths seen once. The material was peripheral blood, obtained from a patient treated with radiotherapy plus ipilimumab. The receptors come from a human donor with non-small cell lung cancer who had stable disease on radiotherapy plus ipilimumab.

The rearrangement uses TRBV9 and TRBJ1-4; possibly TRBD1 for D (5 bases). Trimming stripped 3 bases from V and 5 bases from J, with 14 bases between. Germline V gives CDR1 SGDLS, CDR2 YYNGEE. CDR3 size: 15 residues. CDR3 amino acids: CASSAGTSRNEKLFF. In nucleotides, the CDR3 is TGTGCCAGCAGCGCGGGGACGTCCCGAAATGAAAAACTGTTTTTT.

V and J are TRBV5-1 and TRBJ1-1, with 9 bases aligning to TRBD1. The germline gives CDR1 SGHRS, CDR2 YFSETQ. V shed 0 bases, J shed 3 bases, and the junction held 3 bases outside the gene matches. This CDR3 has 15 amino acids. The CDR3 coding sequence is TGCGCCAGCAGCTTGGTGGGACAGGGCTACACTGAAGCTTTCTTT. Translating gives CASSLVGQGYTEAFF.

The genes are TRBV7-9 and TRBJ1-1, with D unclear. The germline V and J ends were trimmed by 6 bases and 4 bases, with 12 bases remaining between them. This CDR3 is built from 13 residues. Germline CDR1 and CDR2: SEHNR and FQNEAQ (reference sequence). The CDR3 spells CASRQNGGTEAFF. In DNA, the CDR3 is TGTGCCAGCAGACAAAACGGAGGCACTGAAGCTTTCTTT.

The genes are TRBV28 and TRBJ2-7; the match to TRBD2 covers 7 bases. J was trimmed by 2 bases and V by 6 bases; bases with no gene match: 7. The germline CDR1 and CDR2 sequences are MDHEN and SYDVKM. This CDR3 spans 14 amino acids. CDR3 sequence (DNA): TGTGCCAGCAGCACGGGACTACCCCCCTACGAGCAGTACTTC. It is translated as CASSTGLPPYEQYF.

This clone has just a few counts. The V and J genes are TRBV19 and TRBJ1-3; D is ambiguous. The germline V gene encodes CDR1 LNHDA and CDR2 SQIVND (reference sequence). With 7 bases removed from V and 7 bases from J, the gap between germline ends came to 14 bases. This CDR3 contains 13 residues. The CDR3 nucleotides are TGTGCCAGTAACCAACCGGGGTCTAACACCATATATTTT. It translates to CASNQPGSNTIYF.

V gene TRBV7-3 combines with J gene TRBJ1-1; no definite D call. This CDR3 region has 13 residues. The ends were cut back, 2 bases at V and 0 bases at J, with 4 bases in the middle. Germline CDR1 and CDR2: SGHTA and FQGTGA. Written as DNA, the CDR3 is TGTGCCAGCAGCTTATCTCTGAACACTGAAGCTTTCTTT. It translates to CASSLSLNTEAFF.

The V gene is TRBV5-1, the J gene TRBJ2-3; D call uncertain. CDR3 length: 16 amino acids. V lost 4 bases, J lost 2 bases, and 17 bases lay in between. Germline assignment: CDR1 SGHRS and CDR2 YFSETQ. CDR3 nucleotide sequence: TGCGCCAGCAGCCCTCGGAGCAGCGCCTACACAGATACGCAGTATTTT. The encoded protein is CASSPRSSAYTDTQYF.

V and J are TRBV29-1 and TRBJ2-1, with TRBD2 matching 7 bases. The germline V gene encodes CDR1 SQVTM and CDR2 ANQGSEA. This CDR3 is 14 amino acids long. Losses at the gene ends were 2 bases for V and 7 bases for J; bases not matched to a gene: 8. The CDR3 region has the DNA TGCAGCGTTGAACCTTGGGGAGGGCGGAATGAGCAGTTCTTC. It translates to CSVEPWGGRNEQFF.

This chain connects TRBV7-2 to TRBJ1-3; D uncertain. V lost 3 bases, J lost 4 bases, and 10 bases lay in between. Per the germline V gene, CDR1 is SGHTA and CDR2 is FQGNSA. This CDR3 comprises 14 residues. The CDR3 here is CASSFRSLGNTIYF. CDR3 nucleotides: TGTGCCAGCAGCTTTAGGTCTCTCGGAAACACCATATATTTT. The whole variable domain, remainder taken from reference TRBV7-2 and TRBJ1-3, is GAGVSQSPSNKVTEKGKDVELRCDPISGHTALYWYRQSLGQGLEFLIYFQGNSAPDKSGLPSDRFSAERTGGSVSTLTIQRTQQEDSAVYLCASSFRSLGNTIYFGEGSWLTVV.

The CDR3: CTSSHSGRVSRTGELFF. The CDR3 nucleotides are TGCACCAGCAGCCATAGCGGGAGGGTCTCGCGGACCGGGGAGCTGTTTTTT. The chain uses TRBV1 and TRBJ2-2; TRBD2, the table's D call, lacks a check against the DNA. TRBV1 is a recognized pseudogene. The CDR3 sequence is 17 residues long.